This T cell receptor (beta chain) appears in the sequencing data of a study of human T cells and chemical hapten exposure listed by TCRdb under 2021. For the wider study: For sensitization, 2% DPC in acetone was applied to a 2 cm by 2 cm area of upper inner arm skin. Throughout the study period of about 23 weeks, patients also received therapeutic DPC doses to the scalp every week. Patch testing was done on the upper back using Finn chambers containing 0.01% DPC, and results were scored after 6 days according to International Contact Dermatitis Research Group standards. Most of the patients in the cohort were female, and the cohort covered alopecia areata with under or over 50% scalp involvement, alopecia totalis and alopecia universalis. The libraries were sequenced as a pool, and the TCR yield per sample differed mostly because of small variations in library volumes within the pool. In alopecia patients, the study followed how the peripheral blood TCR repertoire changed in vivo over primary and secondary sensitization to diphenylcyclopropenone (DPC), a hapten. Blood samples were taken from patients before sensitization (week 0) and then at 2, 6 and about 24 weeks after DPC sensitization. Blood for TCR sequencing was provided by twenty-nine alopecia patients at one to four time points (pre-sensitization, 2, 6 and 24 weeks). Results and caveats for the whole study, not just this receptor: Patch test score correlated positively with the number of PT1 expanded TCRs, reaching significance at thresholds 8, 16 and 32 but not at 4. Compared with pre-sensitization or healthy control sets, expanded TCRs formed significantly more large CDR3 similarity clusters, which is consistent with antigen-driven responses. After repeated subsampling, the strength of the expansion versus patch-test correlation and the threshold at which it became significant changed. No change with DPC sensitization was found in the number of TCRs above 1 in 1000 frequency, and no evidence of global repertoire structure alterations was found. All patients had alopecia, a presumed autoimmune disease, so their immune response might differ from that of healthy individuals.

This clonotype has more than one count but fewer than ten. Its antigen is still unknown. The input lacks base qualities; no much larger clone sits a single base away. The time point label, as the study defines it: pre-sensitization, week 0. The treatment or condition label, read with the paper, signifies: therapeutic diphenylcyclopropenone sensitization with weekly scalp DPC. Blood at each patch-test visit was drawn before the patch test was applied. Patients were eligible if aged 18 to 70, diagnosed with alopecia and judged suitable for DPC therapy, and pregnant patients were excluded. Total RNA was isolated from unfractionated whole blood collected in Tempus Blood RNA tubes. The protocol used for the library was RACE. The run used a NextSeq 500. During library preparation, unique molecular identifiers were attached to individual cDNA molecules so that TCRs could be counted in a quantitative, reproducible way. Each blood RNA sample was used to sequence both TCR alpha and TCR beta chains. The original methods were these. A median of approximately 100,000 TCRs per sample was observed, with a range of about 20,000 to 700,000. The Decombinator software suite was used to annotate the V, J and CDR3 of the TCR reads. For PS versus PT1 abundance plots, all samples were subsampled to the same number of TCRs (28,000). Expanded TCRs were defined as absent before sensitization and observed at least eight times at the 2-week time point. TCRdb trimmed the raw reads at Q25, called clones with MiXCR and kept productive beta chains. Every entry covers one CDR3 protein and lists the most common genes and DNA from its rows. These V and J calls originate from TCRdb's pipeline instead of the authors' own analysis. This sample gives under 300,000 distinct CDR3 sequences in total; approximately 8.6% of them show up just once. The leading ten clones occupy approximately 2.2% of the sample.

CDR1 is given as LGHNA and CDR2 as YNFKEQ, both from the germline V gene. There are 16 amino acids in the CDR3, from cysteine to phenylalanine inclusive. Just the 48-base CDR3 DNA is kept, in frame starting at base 1. Trimming removed 0 bases from V and 0 bases from J, leaving 8 bases between the germline ends. The sample consisted of whole blood, taken in connection with sensitization to the hapten diphenylcyclopropenone (DPC). The rearrangement joined TRBV4-2 to TRBJ2-2; no D gene call is confident. This receptor was identified in a woman between 40 and 50 years old with alopecia areata. Some clones in this sample may be carry-over from other donors' samples. The CDR3 in this case is CASSQDPMANTGELFF. The DNA sequence reads TGTGCCAGCAGCCAAGATCCCATGGCGAACACCGGGGAGCTGTTTTTT.